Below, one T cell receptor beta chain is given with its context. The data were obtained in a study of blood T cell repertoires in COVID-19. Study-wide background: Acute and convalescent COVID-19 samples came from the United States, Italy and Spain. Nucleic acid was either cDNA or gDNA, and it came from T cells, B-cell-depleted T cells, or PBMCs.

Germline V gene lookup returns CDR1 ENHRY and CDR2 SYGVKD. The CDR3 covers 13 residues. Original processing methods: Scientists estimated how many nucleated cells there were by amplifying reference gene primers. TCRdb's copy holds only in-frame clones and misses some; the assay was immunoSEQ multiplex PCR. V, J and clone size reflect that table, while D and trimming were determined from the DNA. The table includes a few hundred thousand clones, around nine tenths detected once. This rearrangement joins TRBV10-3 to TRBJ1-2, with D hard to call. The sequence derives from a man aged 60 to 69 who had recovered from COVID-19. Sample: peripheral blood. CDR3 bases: TGTGCGGCCGGAGAGGAACTAGGCTATGGCTACACCTTC. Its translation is CAAGEELGYGYTF.